This is a list of T cell receptor beta chains from one sample in a study of CD8 T cells in Susac syndrome. TCRdb itself ran the immunoSEQ multiplex PCR reads through MiXCR, one entry per CDR3 protein. Of 75,000 to 100,000 distinct CDR3 sequences detected, roughly 94% appear once; the ten largest clones hold around 0.25%. The sequenced sample consisted of CD8+ T cells from PBMCs. The receptors stem from a human donor in good health. CDR3s include the opening cysteine and the closing phenylalanine or tryptophan. D genes are given only for firm matches. Some rows have no size entry. The others give once, few or many, or a class for an expanded clone.

TGTGCCAGCAGCGAGGCGGGGTTTTGGACAAAAACTAACCAGGAGCAGTACTTC CASSEAGFWTKTNQEQYF TRBV6-1 NA TRBJ2-7 NA
TGTGCCAGCAGTTCCGTATTCTCGGGGCCCCTCGTTGAGGCATTCTTT CASSSVFSGPLVEAFF TRBV27 NA TRBJ1-1 NA
TGTGCCACCAGCAGAGACAGCCCGAACACTGAAGCTTTCTTT CATSRDSPNTEAFF TRBV15 NA TRBJ1-1 NA
TGTGCCAGCAGCTTGACCGGGACTGGGTACCAAGAGACCCAGTACTTC CASSLTGTGYQETQYF TRBV7-9 NA TRBJ2-5 once
TGTGCCAGCACCCCCGCGCGGGGGAGCTATGGCTACACCTTC CASTPARGSYGYTF TRBV5-6 NA TRBJ1-2 NA
TGTGTTGACGTAAAGGGGGGCACAGATACGCAGTATTTT CVDVKGGTDTQYF TRBV12-3/TRBV12-4 NA TRBJ2-3 once
TGCAGTGCTAGAGGTGTTTCCTCGGGACAGGACAGAAACACCATATATTTT CSARGVSSGQDRNTIYF TRBV20-1 TRBD1 TRBJ1-3 NA
TGTGCCAGTAACACATTCGGGACTAGTCGAAATGAGCAGTTCTTC CASNTFGTSRNEQFF TRBV19 TRBD2 TRBJ2-1 NA
TGCGCCAGCAGCCAATACAGGGGGAATGAGCAGTTCTTC CASSQYRGNEQFF TRBV4-1 TRBD1 TRBJ2-1 NA
TGTGCCAGCAGTCCCCCGGGGCGGGGGGCCAATGAGCAGTTCTTC CASSPPGRGANEQFF TRBV27 TRBD2 TRBJ2-1 NA
TGTGCCAGCAGCGCGGGACAGGTGAACACTGAAGCTTTCTTT CASSAGQVNTEAFF TRBV9 TRBD1 TRBJ1-1 NA
TGTGCCTGGAGCCTGCTAAGCAGGGGGCATGTTGAAGCTTTCTTT CAWSLLSRGHVEAFF TRBV30 TRBD1 TRBJ1-1 NA
TGTGCCAGCAGCCAACGGGGGGGATGGCAAGAGACCCAGTACTTC CASSQRGGWQETQYF TRBV9 TRBD2 TRBJ2-5 NA
TGTGCCAGCAGCCCGGGAGGGGGCGCTTTCGGCTACACCTTC CASSPGGGAFGYTF TRBV9 TRBD1 TRBJ1-2 NA
TGTGCCAGCAGCCAAGATGGGGGCCCTTTCGACTCACCCCTCCACTTT CASSQDGGPFDSPLHF TRBV14 NA TRBJ1-6 once
TGCAGCGGCGGAGAGGTTCGGCAGGGCAGGGGCTACACCTTC CSGGEVRQGRGYTF TRBV29-1 NA TRBJ1-2 once
TGTGCCAGCAGCTTTCGATTGGACGGTGAAGCTTTCTTT CASSFRLDGEAFF TRBV7-3 NA TRBJ1-1 once
TGTGCCAGCCGGGGGCTTGGGGCCAACGTCCTGACTTTC CASRGLGANVLTF TRBV6-5 NA TRBJ2-6 NA
TGCAGCTTCCGGGGTTACTCCTACAATGAGCAGTTCTTC CSFRGYSYNEQFF TRBV29-1 NA TRBJ2-1 NA
TGTGCCAGCAGCTTTGGGACAGGGTGGATCTTC CASSFGTGWIF TRBV5-6 TRBD1 TRBJ2-1 NA
TGTGCCAGCAGACAGGGAGTGGAAGCTTTCTTT CASRQGVEAFF TRBV12-3/TRBV12-4 NA TRBJ1-1 NA
TGCAGTGCTAGTTTTCCGGGTACCAGCACAGATACGCAGTATTTT CSASFPGTSTDTQYF TRBV20-1 NA TRBJ2-3 NA
TGTGCCACCAGCGACTCCGGACTAGCGCGTATCGGGGAGCTGTTTTTT CATSDSGLARIGELFF TRBV15 TRBD2 TRBJ2-2 NA
TGTGCCAGCAGTTTAATGGGGTCGGTGAACACTGAAGCTTTCTTT CASSLMGSVNTEAFF TRBV28 NA TRBJ1-1 NA
TGTGCCAGCAGCGTTAGCCGAGAGACTGCGAACACTGAAGCTTTCTTT CASSVSRETANTEAFF TRBV9 NA TRBJ1-1 NA